This T cell receptor beta chain is drawn from a study of cytomegalovirus exposure and HLA in healthy donors. PCR used 60 Vbeta primers and 13 Jbeta primers. Sequencing used immunoSEQ multiplex PCR; TCRdb keeps in-frame clones, though not all of them. The table shows tens of thousands of clones, with roughly three quarters occurring only once. The CDR3 is made up of 19 amino acids. V trimming: 1 base; J trimming: 3 bases; junction bases outside the gene matches: 16. Germline V gives CDR1 MNHEY, CDR2 SMNVEV (reference sequence). The sequenced material came from PBMCs. The sequence was obtained from a man aged 25-45 years in good health and CMV-seronegative. J is TRBJ2-3 and V is TRBV27, with 7 positions matching TRBD2. CDR3 in amino acids: CASSLWLGGNNGGTDTQYF. The CDR3 region has the DNA TGTGCCAGCAGTTTATGGTTGGGGGGGAACAACGGGGGGACAGATACGCAGTATTTT.